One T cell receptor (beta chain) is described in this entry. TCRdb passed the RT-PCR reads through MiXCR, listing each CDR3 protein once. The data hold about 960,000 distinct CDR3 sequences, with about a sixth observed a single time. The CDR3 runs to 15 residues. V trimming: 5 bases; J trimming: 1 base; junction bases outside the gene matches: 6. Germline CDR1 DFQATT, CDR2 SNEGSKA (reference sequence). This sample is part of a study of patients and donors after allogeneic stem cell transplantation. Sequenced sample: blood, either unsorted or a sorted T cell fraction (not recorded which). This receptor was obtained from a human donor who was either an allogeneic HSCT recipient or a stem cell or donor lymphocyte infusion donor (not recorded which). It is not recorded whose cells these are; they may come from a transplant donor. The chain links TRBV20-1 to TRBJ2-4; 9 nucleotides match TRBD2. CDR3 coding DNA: TGCAGTGCTTCCGGGACTAGCATCGCCAAAAACATTCAGTACTTC. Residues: CSASGTSIAKNIQYF.